The 15 T cell receptor beta chains presented below share a single source sample, sequenced in a study of blood T cell repertoires in COVID-19. TCRdb's table, derived via immunoSEQ multiplex PCR, lists solely in-frame clones and lacks some. The table has 100,000 or so clones, more than 75% seen once. The sequencing input was peripheral blood. The receptor set was obtained from a man between 45 and 60 years old with active or convalescent COVID-19.

There are a few counts of this clone. The chain recombines TRBV18 with TRBJ2-1; the match to TRBD1 covers 11 bases. This CDR3 is built from 16 residues. Germline CDR1 and CDR2: KGHSH and LQKENI. Trimming cost V 3 bases and J 0 bases; bases outside gene matches: 1. The CDR3 region is CASSPGTGGSYNEQFF. CDR3 sequence (DNA): TGTGCCAGCTCACCCGGGACAGGGGGCTCCTACAATGAGCAGTTCTTC.

The CDR3 region has the DNA TGTGCCAGCAGCCCTTTGAGCGGCACTGAAGCTTTCTTT. Protein sequence: CASSPLSGTEAFF. The chain combines TRBV11-2 with TRBJ1-1; D is uncertain. This CDR3 region has 13 residues. Trimming took 5 bases from V and 4 from J, leaving 11 bases between them. Germline CDR1 reads SGHAT; CDR2 reads FQNNGV.

As to this clone: Other nucleotide sequences from this sample produce the same CDR3. This chain uses TRBV12-3 or TRBV12-4 with TRBJ1-6, with D perhaps matching TRBD1 (6 bases). This CDR3 spans 13 amino acids. Trimming shortened V by 5 bases and J by 7 bases, and 9 bases separated the two germline ends. The chain's CDR3 is CASSLTGNSPLHF. The DNA of the CDR3 is TGTGCCAGCAGTCTTACAGGGAATTCACCCCTCCACTTT.

The V call is TRBV7-9, the J call TRBJ2-5, with 9 bases matching TRBD2. V was pared by 2 bases and J by 3 bases, with 1 base of the junction left unmatched. The germline V gene has CDR1 SEHNR and CDR2 FQNEAQ (reference sequence). The CDR3 contains 14 residues. The DNA for the CDR3 is TGTGCCAGCAGCTTACGACTAGCGGAAGAGACCCAGTACTTC. Protein sequence: CASSLRLAEETQYF. Based on the CDR3 plus reference TRBV7-9 and TRBJ2-5, the full variable domain is DTGVSQNPRHKITKRGQNVTFRCDPISEHNRLYWYRQTLGQGPEFLTYFQNEAQLEKSRLLSDRFSAERPKGSFSTLEIQRTEQGDSAMYLCASSLRLAEETQYFGPGTRLLVL.

V gene TRBV4-1 combines with J gene TRBJ1-5; the D is unclear. Trimming shortened V by 1 base and J by 2 bases, and 9 bases separated the two germline ends. CDR1 and CDR2 (germline): MGHRA, YSYEKL. The CDR3 is 15 residues long. As DNA, the CDR3 is TGCGCCAGCAGCCAAGTTCCAGATGGCAATCAGCCCCAGCATTTT. Its protein is CASSQVPDGNQPQHF.

V usage is TRBV11-2 and J usage is TRBJ2-5, with a tentative D call TRBD1 (5 bases). CDR3 length: 14 amino acids. Trimming removed 5 bases at V and 1 base at J, with 11 bases between. Germline CDR1 and CDR2: SGHAT and FQNNGV. Here the CDR3 DNA reads TGTGCCAGCAGCACTCAACAGGTCCAAGAGACCCAGTACTTC. Translated, it gives CASSTQQVQETQYF.

This chain uses TRBV2 with TRBJ2-7, with D unclear. Trimming left V 2 bases short and J 5 bases short, with 10 bases between. The CDR3 sequence is 13 residues long. Germline lookup yields CDR1 SNHLY and CDR2 FYNNEI. The CDR3 DNA sequence: TGTGCCAGCAGTGAAATCGGGTTTAACGAGCAGTACGTC. This sequence encodes CASSEIGFNEQYV.

The V call is TRBV12-5, the J call TRBJ2-7; D is perhaps TRBD1 (5 bases). Germline-derived CDR1 and CDR2 are LGHNT and FRNRAP. CDR3 size: 17 residues. V lost 0 bases and J 4 bases, leaving 19 bases between the germline ends. CDR3: CASGLVQARCPTYEQYV. CDR3 coding DNA: TGTGCTAGTGGTTTGGTACAGGCGCGGTGTCCCACTTACGAGCAGTACGTC.

This sequence joins TRBV28 and TRBJ2-7, with 7 positions matching TRBD1. Germline assignment: CDR1 MDHEN and CDR2 SYDVKM. V shed 5 bases and J 3 bases; nucleotides not matched to a gene: 7. This CDR3 has 14 residues. This CDR3 reads CASSMPGQYYEQYV. The CDR3 DNA follows: TGTGCCAGCAGTATGCCGGGACAGTACTACGAGCAGTACGTC.

The chain has TRBV6-5 and TRBJ1-3; 7 bases are a match to TRBD1. Germline V gene lookup returns CDR1 MNHEY and CDR2 SVGAGI. The CDR3 has 15 residues. The V and J ends lost 5 bases and 0 bases, in that order; junction bases with no gene match: 4. CDR3 nucleotides: TGTGCCAGCAGTCGGACAGGAAGCTCTGGAAACACCATATATTTT. This sequence encodes CASSRTGSSGNTIYF.

This rearrangement joins TRBV30 to TRBJ2-3; D unresolved. CDR3 length equals 14 residues. Trimming removed 1 base at V and 2 bases at J, with 10 bases between. CDR1 and CDR2 (germline): GTSNPN, SVGIG (reference sequence). The CDR3 sequence: CAWSGILPTDTQYF. The CDR3 nucleotides are TGTGCCTGGAGTGGAATTCTACCCACAGATACGCAGTATTTT. The full variable domain, with the rest looked up from reference TRBV30 and TRBJ2-3, is SQTIHQWPATLVQPVGSPLSLECTVEGTSNPNLYWYRQAAGRGLQLLFYSVGIGQISSEVPQNLSASRPQDRQFILSSKKLLLSDSGFYLCAWSGILPTDTQYFGPGTRLTVL.

The chain combines TRBV28 with TRBJ1-4; 7 bases line up with TRBD1. The CDR3 totals 16 residues. Germline V gene data show CDR1 as MDHEN and CDR2 as SYDVKM. V trimming: 4 bases; J trimming: 7 bases; junction bases outside the gene matches: 12. The CDR3 nucleotides are TGTGCCAGCAGTTCAACCTTGAGGGGGCGCGGTGAAAAACTGTTTTTT. It encodes CASSSTLRGRGEKLFF.

Only one count was recorded for this clone. This chain connects TRBV11-3 to TRBJ2-2; TRBD1 matches 8 bases. Germline CDR1 is SGHNT and CDR2 is YENEEA. V trimming: 1 base; J trimming: 4 bases; junction bases outside the gene matches: 2. The CDR3 extends over 15 amino acids. This chain's CDR3 is CASSLGTGTTGELFF. Here the CDR3 DNA reads TGTGCCAGCAGCTTAGGGACAGGGACCACCGGGGAGCTGTTTTTT.

Here the CDR3 DNA reads TGTGCCACCAGTGATTTAAGGGGGTCTGGCTACACCTTC. Amino acids: CATSDLRGSGYTF. This chain joins TRBV24-1 and TRBJ1-2; D might be TRBD1 (6 bases). This CDR3 is 13 amino acids long. V lost 1 base and J lost 7, with 9 bases in between. Per germline, CDR1 KGHDR and CDR2 SFDVKD.

This sequence joins TRBV27 and TRBJ2-5, with a possible D match to TRBD1 (6 bases). V lost 5 bases, J lost 2 bases, and 15 bases lay in between. This CDR3 contains 15 residues. CDR1 MNHEY and CDR2 SMNVEV come from the germline V gene (reference sequence). The CDR3 coding sequence is TGTGCCAGCAGTCCATCCGACAGGCTTCAAGAGACCCAGTACTTC. This codes for CASSPSDRLQETQYF.